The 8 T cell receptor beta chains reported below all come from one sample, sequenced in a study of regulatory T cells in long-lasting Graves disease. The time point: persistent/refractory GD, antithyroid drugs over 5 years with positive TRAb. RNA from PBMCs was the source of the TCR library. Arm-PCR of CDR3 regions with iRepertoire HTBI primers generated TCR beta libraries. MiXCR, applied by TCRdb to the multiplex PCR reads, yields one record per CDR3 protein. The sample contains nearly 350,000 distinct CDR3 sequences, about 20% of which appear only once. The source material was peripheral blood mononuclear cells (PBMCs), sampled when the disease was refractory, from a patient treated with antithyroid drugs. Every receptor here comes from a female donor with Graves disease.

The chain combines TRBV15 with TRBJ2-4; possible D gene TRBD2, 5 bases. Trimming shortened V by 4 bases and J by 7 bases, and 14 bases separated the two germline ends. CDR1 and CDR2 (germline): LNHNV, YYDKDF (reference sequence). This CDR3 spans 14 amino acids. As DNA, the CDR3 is TGTGCCACCAGCAAGGACTTGTACGCCAACATTCAGTACTTC. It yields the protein CATSKDLYANIQYF.

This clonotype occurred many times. DNA for the CDR3: TGTGCCAGCAGCTTAGCCGCCGGGACAGGGAGCTTGTATGGCTACACCTTC. This translates into CASSLAAGTGSLYGYTF. The rearrangement uses TRBV7-6 and TRBJ1-2; the match to TRBD1 covers 9 bases. This CDR3 comprises 17 residues. Germline V gene data show CDR1 as SGHVS and CDR2 as FNYEAQ. Losses at the gene ends were 0 bases for V and 5 bases for J; bases not matched to a gene: 10.

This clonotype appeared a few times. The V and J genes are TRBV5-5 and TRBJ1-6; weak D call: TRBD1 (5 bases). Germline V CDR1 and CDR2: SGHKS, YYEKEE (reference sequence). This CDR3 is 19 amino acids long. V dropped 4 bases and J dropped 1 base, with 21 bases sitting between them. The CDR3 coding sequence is TGTGCCAGCAGCCCGCAAGGGACGGCGGCGGGGTCCTATAATTCACCCCTCCACTTT. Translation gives CASSPQGTAAGSYNSPLHF.

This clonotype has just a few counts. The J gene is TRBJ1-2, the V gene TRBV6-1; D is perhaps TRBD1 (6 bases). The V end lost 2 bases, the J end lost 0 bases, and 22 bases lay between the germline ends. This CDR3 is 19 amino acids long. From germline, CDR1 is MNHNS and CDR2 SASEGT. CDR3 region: CASSEHHGQLHPANYGYTF. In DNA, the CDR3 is TGTGCCAGCAGTGAACACCACGGACAGTTACATCCAGCTAACTATGGCTACACCTTC.

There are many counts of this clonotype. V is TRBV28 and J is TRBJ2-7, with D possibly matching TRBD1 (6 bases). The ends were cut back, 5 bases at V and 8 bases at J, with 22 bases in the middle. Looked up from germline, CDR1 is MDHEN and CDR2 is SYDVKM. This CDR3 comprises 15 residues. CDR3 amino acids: CASSLPTGTGLKQYF. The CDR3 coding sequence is TGTGCCAGCAGTCTCCCCACAGGGACCGGGTTGAAGCAGTACTTC.

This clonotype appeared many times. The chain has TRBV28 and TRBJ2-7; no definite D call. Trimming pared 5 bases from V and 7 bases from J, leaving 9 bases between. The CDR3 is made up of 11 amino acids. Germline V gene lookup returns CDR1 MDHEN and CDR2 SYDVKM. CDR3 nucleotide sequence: TGTGCCAGCAGTCCCGGGTGGGAGCAGTACTTC. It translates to CASSPGWEQYF.

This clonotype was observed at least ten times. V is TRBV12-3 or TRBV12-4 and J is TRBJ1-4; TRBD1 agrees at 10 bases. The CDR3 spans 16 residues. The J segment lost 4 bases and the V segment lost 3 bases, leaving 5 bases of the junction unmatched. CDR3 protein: CASSFRQGAGNEKLFF. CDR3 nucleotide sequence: TGTGCCAGCAGTTTTAGACAGGGGGCTGGTAATGAAAAACTGTTTTTT.

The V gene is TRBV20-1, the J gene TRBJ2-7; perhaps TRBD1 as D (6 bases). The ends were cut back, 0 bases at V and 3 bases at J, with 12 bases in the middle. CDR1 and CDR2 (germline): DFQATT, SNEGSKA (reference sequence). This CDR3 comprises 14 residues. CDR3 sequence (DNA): TGCAGTGCTAGAGATACGGTCAGGGGCTACGAGCAGTACTTC. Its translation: CSARDTVRGYEQYF.